This T cell receptor beta chain was documented in a study of tumor-infiltrating lymphocytes in primary liver carcinoma. TCR beta cDNA was made from 400 to 500 ng total RNA with a constant-region primer. What produced the TCR beta libraries was three nested multiplex PCR rounds using slightly modified ARM-PCR. Each of the first two PCR rounds ran approximately 11 cycles with TRBV1-TRBV30 forward and C-beta reverse primers. One entry per CDR3 protein, called by TCRdb with MiXCR from the multiplex PCR reads. The data hold around 120,000 distinct CDR3 sequences, with roughly three fifths observed a single time. A remark on this clonotype: The conserved final phenylalanine or tryptophan is absent from the CDR3, which likely points to a read error. The DNA is left out, because the CDR3 cannot be placed on it with certainty; the CDR3 is given as TCRdb lists it.

Germline CDR1 reads SGHAT; CDR2 reads FQNNGV. 13 amino acids form the CDR3, both terminal residues included. DNA and RNA were both co-extracted from around 20-30 mg of bulk tissue that had not been sorted. The material sequenced was liver tumor tissue from sampling region 1. Sample subset: tumor region T1, superior pole. The clonotype was recovered from a woman between 55 and 75 years old with primary liver carcinoma and hepatitis B virus infection. This sequence joins TRBV11-2 and TRBJ2-5; the D call of TRBD1 is as the table states it, not checked on the DNA. The CDR3 protein is CASSLYIGDREYL.